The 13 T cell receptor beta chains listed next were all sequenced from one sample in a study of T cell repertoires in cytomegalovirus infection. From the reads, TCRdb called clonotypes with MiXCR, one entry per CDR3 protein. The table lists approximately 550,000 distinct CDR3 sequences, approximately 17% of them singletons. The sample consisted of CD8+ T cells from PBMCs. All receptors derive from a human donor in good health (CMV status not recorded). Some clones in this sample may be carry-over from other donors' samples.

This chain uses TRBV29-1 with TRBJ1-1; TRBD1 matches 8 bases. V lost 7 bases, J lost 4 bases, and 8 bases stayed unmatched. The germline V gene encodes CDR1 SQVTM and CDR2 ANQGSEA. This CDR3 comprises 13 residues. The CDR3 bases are TGCAGCGGCGGACAGGGAGAAGGCACTGAAGCTTTCTTT. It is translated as CSGGQGEGTEAFF.

The CDR3 reads CASSIYGRDNEQFF. CDR3 sequence (DNA): TGTGCCAGTAGTATCTACGGGAGGGACAATGAGCAGTTCTTC. V gene TRBV19 combines with J gene TRBJ2-1; the match to TRBD2 covers 8 bases. The CDR3 length is 14 residues. Trimming took 3 bases from V and 5 from J; bases not matched to a gene: 3. Germline values: CDR1 LNHDA, CDR2 SQIVND (reference sequence).

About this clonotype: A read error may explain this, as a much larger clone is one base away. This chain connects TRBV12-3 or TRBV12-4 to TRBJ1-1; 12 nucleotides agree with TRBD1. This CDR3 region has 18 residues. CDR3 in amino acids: CASSLGWDRGLLGTEALF. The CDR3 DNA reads TGTGCCAGCAGTTTAGGTTGGGACAGGGGGCTCCTAGGGACTGAAGCTCTCTTT.

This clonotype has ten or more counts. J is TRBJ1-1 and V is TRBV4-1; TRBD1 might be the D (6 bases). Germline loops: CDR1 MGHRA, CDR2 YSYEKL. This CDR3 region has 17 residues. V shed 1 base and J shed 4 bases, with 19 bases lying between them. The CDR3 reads CASSQVINTGRGTEAFF. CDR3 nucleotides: TGCGCCAGCAGCCAAGTTATAAACACAGGGCGAGGCACTGAAGCTTTCTTT.

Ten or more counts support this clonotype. CDR3 protein: CASSGPGLGSYEQYF. The CDR3 region has the DNA TGTGCCAGCAGCGGACCGGGACTCGGGTCCTACGAGCAGTACTTC. The genes are TRBV7-9 and TRBJ2-7; tentatively, D is TRBD2 (6 bases). The CDR3 consists of 15 residues. V was trimmed by 5 bases and J by 1 base, leaving 15 bases between them. Germline values: CDR1 SEHNR, CDR2 FQNEAQ (reference sequence).

The CDR3 here is CSARSGTGTGELFF. In DNA form, the CDR3 reads TGCAGTGCTAGATCCGGGACAGGCACCGGGGAGCTGTTTTTT. This chain uses TRBV20-1 with TRBJ2-2; 8 bases are shared with TRBD1. With V trimmed by 2 bases and J by 4 bases, 3 bases remained unmatched. Germline V lookup: CDR1 DFQATT, CDR2 SNEGSKA (reference sequence). The CDR3 consists of 14 residues.

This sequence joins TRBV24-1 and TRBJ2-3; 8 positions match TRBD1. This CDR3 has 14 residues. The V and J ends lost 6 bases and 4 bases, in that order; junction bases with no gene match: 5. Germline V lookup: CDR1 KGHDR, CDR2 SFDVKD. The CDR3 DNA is TGTGCCACCAGTAACAGGGGGTTAGCAGATACGCAGTATTTT. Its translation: CATSNRGLADTQYF.

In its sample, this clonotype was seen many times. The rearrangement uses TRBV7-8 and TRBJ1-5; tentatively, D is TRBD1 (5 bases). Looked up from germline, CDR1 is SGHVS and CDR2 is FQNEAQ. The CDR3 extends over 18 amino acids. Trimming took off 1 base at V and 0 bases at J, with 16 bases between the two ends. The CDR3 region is CASSLDPPRVISNQPQHF. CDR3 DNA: TGTGCCAGCAGCTTAGACCCACCCAGGGTAATTAGCAATCAGCCCCAGCATTTT.

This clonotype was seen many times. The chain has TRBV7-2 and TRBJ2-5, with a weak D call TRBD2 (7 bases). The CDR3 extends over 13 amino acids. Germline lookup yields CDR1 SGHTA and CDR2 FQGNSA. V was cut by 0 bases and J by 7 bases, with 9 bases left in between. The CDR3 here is CASSLARGATQYF. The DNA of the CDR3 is TGTGCCAGCAGCTTAGCCCGGGGGGCGACCCAGTACTTC.

This CDR3 reads CASSTRLSNTGELFF. For the CDR3, the DNA is TGCGCCAGCAGTACCCGCTTGTCGAACACCGGGGAGCTGTTTTTT. The chain has TRBV10-2 and TRBJ2-2; D ambiguous. V shed 5 bases and J shed 0 bases, with 10 bases lying between them. Germline assignment: CDR1 WSHSY and CDR2 SAAADI. CDR3 length equals 15 residues.

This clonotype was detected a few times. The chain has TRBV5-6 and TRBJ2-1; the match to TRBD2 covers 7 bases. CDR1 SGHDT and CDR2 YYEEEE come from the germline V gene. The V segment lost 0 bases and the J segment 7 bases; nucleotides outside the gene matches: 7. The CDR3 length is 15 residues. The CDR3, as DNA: TGTGCCAGCAGCTTGGCTGGTGGGGGGGGAAATGAGCAGTTCTTC. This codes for CASSLAGGGGNEQFF.

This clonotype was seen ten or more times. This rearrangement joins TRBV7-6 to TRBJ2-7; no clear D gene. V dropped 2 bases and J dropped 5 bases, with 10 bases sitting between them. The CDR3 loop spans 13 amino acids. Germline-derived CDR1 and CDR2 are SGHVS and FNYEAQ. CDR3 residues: CASSLQGKNEQYF. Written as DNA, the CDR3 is TGTGCCAGCAGCTTACAAGGGAAAAACGAGCAGTACTTC.

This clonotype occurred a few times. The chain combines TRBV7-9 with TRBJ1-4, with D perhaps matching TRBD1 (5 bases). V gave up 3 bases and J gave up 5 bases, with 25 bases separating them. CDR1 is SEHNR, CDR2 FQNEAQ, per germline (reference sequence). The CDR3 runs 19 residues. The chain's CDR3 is CASSFRQNLRRMGNEKLFF. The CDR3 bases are TGTGCCAGCAGCTTTAGACAGAACTTACGTCGAATGGGGAATGAAAAACTGTTTTTT.